This TCR beta chain was recovered during a study of blood T cells in healthy people across ages. Overall study findings and caveats: Investigators viewed diversity estimates from one million T cells as underestimates, the study reported.

Together with a sample-barcoded 5' primer, a J-beta primer mix was included in a second PCR lasting about 7 to 11 cycles. One entry per CDR3 protein, called by TCRdb with MiXCR from the 5' RACE reads. The profile covers over a million distinct CDR3 sequences, with approximately 42% appearing a single time and about 3.8% taken by the ten largest. CDR3 size: 16 residues. Trimming removed 0 bases from V and 4 bases from J, with 14 bases in between. As regards this clonotype: Its antigen is still unknown.

This clonotype was sampled from a woman younger than 30 in good health. The chain employs TRBV12-3 or TRBV12-4 and TRBJ2-3, with a weak D call TRBD2 (5 bases). Sequenced: blood. Here the CDR3 reads CASSLARAVGPDTQYF. The CDR3 nucleotides read TGTGCCAGCAGTTTAGCGAGGGCGGTCGGCCCAGATACGCAGTATTTT.